The 17 T cell receptor beta chains presented below share a single source sample, sequenced in a study of blood T cell repertoires in COVID-19. Sequencing was performed with immunoSEQ multiplex PCR; in TCRdb, only in-frame clones are kept and a portion is missing. The sample holds 140,000 or so clones, about 85% seen once. The sequenced sample consisted of peripheral blood. The receptors were gathered from a human donor with acute or convalescent COVID-19. The donor label of this sample is uncertain.

The chain links TRBV6-1 to TRBJ2-1; the match to TRBD2 covers 7 bases. CDR3 length equals 15 residues. With 7 bases clipped from V and 6 bases from J, the junction kept 12 bases outside the gene matches. Germline V gene data show CDR1 as MNHNS and CDR2 as SASEGT. The CDR3 reads CASTLSGNPPNEQFF. The CDR3 DNA reads TGTGCCAGCACTTTAAGCGGGAATCCCCCCAATGAGCAGTTCTTC.

The chain couples TRBV5-4 to TRBJ2-7; 8 bases line up with TRBD1. This CDR3 is built from 13 residues. V lost 3 bases, J lost 6 bases, and 5 bases stayed unmatched. Germline V gene sequence: CDR1 SGHNT, CDR2 YYREEE (reference sequence). The CDR3 loop reads CASSSQGASEQYV. CDR3 nucleotides: TGTGCCAGCAGCTCGCAGGGGGCTTCCGAGCAGTACGTC.

The CDR3 reads CASSPRRSGNTIYF. CDR3 coding DNA: TGTGCCAGCAGCCCCCGCCGGTCTGGAAACACCATATATTTT. The chain has TRBV11-2 and TRBJ1-3; no definite D call. Trimming pared 5 bases from V and 1 base from J, leaving 9 bases between. Germline V CDR1 and CDR2: SGHAT, FQNNGV. This CDR3 has 14 residues.

The rearrangement joins TRBV18 to TRBJ2-2; TRBD1 agrees at 10 bases. Germline V gene sequence: CDR1 KGHSH, CDR2 LQKENI. This CDR3 comprises 16 residues. The ends lost 0 bases at V and 3 bases at J; junction bases unmatched: 1. CDR3 loop: CASSPPGQGYTGELFF. The CDR3 nucleotides read TGTGCCAGCTCACCACCGGGACAGGGGTACACCGGGGAGCTGTTTTTT.

V and J are TRBV29-1 and TRBJ2-5, with 7 nucleotides matching TRBD2. This CDR3 is built from 13 residues. CDR1 and CDR2 (germline): SQVTM, ANQGSEA. The V gene end was trimmed by 3 bases and the J gene end by 4 bases; junction bases not matched to a gene: 5. CDR3 bases: TGCAGCGTTGATCTTGGGGGGGGAGAGACCCAGTACTTC. It yields the protein CSVDLGGGETQYF.

This clone occurred a few times. V usage is TRBV7-9 and J usage is TRBJ1-2, with D possibly being TRBD1 (5 bases). This CDR3 is built from 14 residues. Germline CDR1 reads SEHNR; CDR2 reads FQNEAQ (reference sequence). The V end was cut by 4 bases, the J end by 8 bases, with 17 bases between. The chain's CDR3 is CASSSSGSFVGYTF. DNA of the CDR3: TGTGCCAGCAGCTCCTCAGGGTCCTTTGTGGGCTACACCTTC.

The chain combines TRBV6-6 with TRBJ1-5, with 9 bases fitting TRBD1. Germline CDR1 reads MNHNY; CDR2 reads SVGAGI (reference sequence). The CDR3 spans 14 residues. The V gene end was trimmed by 7 bases and the J gene end by 6 bases; junction bases not matched to a gene: 7. In DNA, the CDR3 is TGTGCCAGCACCTCCCGACAGGGGGGTCAGCCCCAGCATTTT. Translation: CASTSRQGGQPQHF.

The table lists this clone with many counts. This rearrangement joins TRBV6-4 to TRBJ2-1; D unclear. The CDR3 length is 15 residues. Trimming removed 5 bases at V and 4 bases at J, with 15 bases between. Looked up from germline, CDR1 is MRHNA and CDR2 is SNTAGT. CDR3 loop: CASSPGDGSYNEQFF. The CDR3 DNA is TGTGCCAGCAGTCCCGGTGACGGGTCTTACAATGAGCAGTTCTTC.

The chain couples TRBV7-3 to TRBJ2-1; 8 bases line up with TRBD2. The CDR3 length is 14 residues. CDR1 is SGHTA and CDR2 is FQGTGA in the germline V gene. The junction had 8 bases not matched to a gene; V was cut back by 5 bases and J by 8 bases. CDR3 in amino acids: CASSLRLANDEQFF. The CDR3 DNA follows: TGTGCCAGCAGCCTGCGACTAGCGAACGATGAGCAGTTCTTC.

The chain uses TRBV5-1 and TRBJ1-2, with 7 bases aligning to TRBD1. CDR1 and CDR2 from the germline V gene are SGHRS and YFSETQ. Trimming took 7 bases from V and 7 from J; bases not matched to a gene: 10. The CDR3 extends over 13 amino acids. As DNA, the CDR3 is TGCGCCAGCCATCGGACAGGCACGGGTGGCTACACCTTC. This encodes CASHRTGTGGYTF. The full variable domain, with the rest looked up from reference TRBV5-1 and TRBJ1-2, is KAGVTQTPRYLIKTRGQQVTLSCSPISGHRSVSWYQQTPGQGLQFLFEYFSETQRNKGNFPGRFSGRQFSNSRSEMNVSTLELGDSALYLCASHRTGTGGYTFGSGTRLTVV.

V gene TRBV18 combines with J gene TRBJ1-2, with 11 nucleotides matching TRBD1. The germline V gene has CDR1 KGHSH and CDR2 LQKENI. The CDR3 totals 14 residues. The V segment lost 3 bases and the J segment 3 bases; nucleotides outside the gene matches: 0. This chain's CDR3 is CASSPGQGDYGYTF. In DNA, the CDR3 is TGTGCCAGCTCACCGGGACAGGGGGACTATGGCTACACCTTC.

Note on this clone: An end of the junction does not agree with germline; a read error may underlie this. The rearrangement joins TRBV7-7 to TRBJ2-5; 15 bases fit TRBD2. CDR3 length equals 16 residues. Germline loops: CDR1 SSHAT, CDR2 FNYEAQ (reference sequence). The CDR3 nucleotides read TGTGCTAGCAGCAAGGGACTAGCGGGGGGCCAAGAGACCCAGTACTTC. Protein: CASSKGLAGGQETQYF.

J is TRBJ2-7 and V is TRBV20-1; 11 positions agree with TRBD1. The CDR3 contains 14 residues. V shed 3 bases and J 5 bases; nucleotides not matched to a gene: 6. The germline V gene encodes CDR1 DFQATT and CDR2 SNEGSKA (reference sequence). The CDR3 is CSASSGQGDDEQYF. The CDR3 DNA sequence: TGCAGTGCTAGTTCGGGACAGGGGGACGACGAGCAGTACTTC.

This sequence joins TRBV7-3 and TRBJ2-3, with D perhaps matching TRBD2 (7 bases). The ends were cut back, 1 base at V and 2 bases at J, with 16 bases in the middle. CDR1 and CDR2 from the germline V gene are SGHTA and FQGTGA. The CDR3 runs 17 residues. CDR3 DNA: TGTGCCAGCAGCTTAATTGGTGCGGGGGCGACCACAGATACGCAGTATTTT. This encodes CASSLIGAGATTDTQYF.

This chain uses TRBV7-3 with TRBJ2-2; tentatively, D is TRBD2 (6 bases). The V gene lost 7 bases and the J gene lost 6 bases, with 15 bases spanning the gap. The CDR3 consists of 14 residues. The germline V gene has CDR1 SGHTA and CDR2 FQGTGA. The CDR3 protein is CASTGGGPSGELFF. The CDR3 DNA is TGTGCCAGCACCGGGGGAGGCCCCTCCGGGGAGCTGTTTTTT. The variable domain in full, with the rest retrieved from reference TRBV7-3 and TRBJ2-2, is GAGVSQTPSNKVTEKGKYVELRCDPISGHTALYWYRQSLGQGPEFLIYFQGTGAADDSGLPNDRFFAVRPEGSVSTLKIQRTERGDSAVYLCASTGGGPSGELFFGEGSRLTVL.

CDR3 DNA sequence: TGTGCCAGCAGTTCTTTCAATCAGCCCCAGCATTTT. This encodes CASSSFNQPQHF. The chain carries TRBV6-6 and TRBJ1-5; D uncertain. Germline V gives CDR1 MNHNY, CDR2 SVGAGI (reference sequence). CDR3 length equals 12 residues. The V end was cut by 4 bases, the J end by 3 bases, with 4 bases between.

This clone has just a few counts. J is TRBJ2-5 and V is TRBV6-2 or TRBV6-3; D is unclear. From germline, CDR1 is MNHEY and CDR2 SVGEGT. This CDR3 has 11 residues. V was cut by 2 bases and J by 7 bases, with 5 bases left in between. The CDR3 protein is CASSYHSTQYF. CDR3 nucleotides: TGTGCCAGCAGTTACCATTCGACCCAGTACTTC.